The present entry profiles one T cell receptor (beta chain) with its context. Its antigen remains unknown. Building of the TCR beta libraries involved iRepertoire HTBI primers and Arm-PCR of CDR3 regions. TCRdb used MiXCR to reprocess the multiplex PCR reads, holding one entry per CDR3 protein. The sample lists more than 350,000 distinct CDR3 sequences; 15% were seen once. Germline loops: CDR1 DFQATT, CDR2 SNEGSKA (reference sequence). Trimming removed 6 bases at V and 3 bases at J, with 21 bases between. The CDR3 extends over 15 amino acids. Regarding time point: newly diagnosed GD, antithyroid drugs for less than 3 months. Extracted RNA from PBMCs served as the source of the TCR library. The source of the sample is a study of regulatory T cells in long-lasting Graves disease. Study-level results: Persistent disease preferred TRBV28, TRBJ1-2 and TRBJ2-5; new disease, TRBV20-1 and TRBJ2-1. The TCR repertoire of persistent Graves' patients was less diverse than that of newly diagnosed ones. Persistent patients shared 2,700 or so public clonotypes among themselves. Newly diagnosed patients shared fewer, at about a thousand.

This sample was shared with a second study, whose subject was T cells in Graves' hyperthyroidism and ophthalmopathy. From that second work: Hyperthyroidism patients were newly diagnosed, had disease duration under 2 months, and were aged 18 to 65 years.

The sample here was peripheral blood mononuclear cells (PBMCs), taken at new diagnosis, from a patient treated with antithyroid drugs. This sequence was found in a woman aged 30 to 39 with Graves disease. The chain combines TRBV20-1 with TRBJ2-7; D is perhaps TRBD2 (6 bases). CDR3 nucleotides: TGCAGTGCCGAAGGACTAACGGTAGATTACTACGAGCAGTACTTC. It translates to CSAEGLTVDYYEQYF.